This T cell receptor beta chain was recovered during a study of CD8 T cells in Susac syndrome. In the study overall: When blood was collected, patients with Susac syndrome were therapy-naive, were taking corticosteroids, or were receiving intravenous immunoglobulin alone.

In Susac syndrome patients, recently defined diagnostic criteria for definite or probable disease were met. The RNA, roughly 0.5 to 1 ug, was put through reverse transcription using random hexamers. An immunoSEQ multiplex PCR generated amplified TCR beta CDR3 products spanning 54 Vbeta and 13 Jbeta. TCRdb re-analysed the immunoSEQ multiplex PCR reads in MiXCR, keeping a single row per CDR3 protein. Of under 200,000 distinct CDR3 sequences listed, 91% were seen once; the top ten hold about 0.1%. CDR1 SGHRS and CDR2 YFSETQ come from the germline V gene. J was trimmed by 9 bases and V by 4 bases; bases with no gene match: 9. The CDR3 sequence is 14 residues long. For this clonotype: Antigen unknown.

General study results and limits: Repertoires of Susac syndrome CD4+ T cells lacked clonal expansion.

The source material was CD4+ T cells from PBMCs. The receptor was isolated from a human donor with Susac syndrome. The V call is TRBV5-1, the J call TRBJ2-2, with 7 bases fitting TRBD1. The CDR3 reads CASSRDSSGRELFF. In DNA, the CDR3 is TGCGCCAGCAGCCGGGACAGCTCTGGTAGGGAGCTGTTTTTT.